A single sample is the source of the 9 T cell receptor beta chains below, sequenced in a study of blood T cell repertoires in COVID-19. Sequenced by immunoSEQ multiplex PCR; TCRdb stores in-frame clones only, minus some. The table has some 270,000 clones, roughly 84% seen once. Source material: PBMCs or T cells enriched from blood (not recorded which). All receptors come from a man aged 45-60 years who had recovered from COVID-19.

This sequence joins TRBV9 and TRBJ1-3, with D perhaps matching TRBD1 (5 bases). Trimming pared 0 bases from V and 0 bases from J, leaving 10 bases between. The CDR3 has 16 amino acids. Germline V lookup: CDR1 SGDLS, CDR2 YYNGEE. CDR3 protein: CASSVADSDSGNTIYF. The CDR3 coding sequence is TGTGCCAGCAGCGTAGCAGACAGCGACTCTGGAAACACCATATATTTT.

The genes are TRBV5-1 and TRBJ2-1; 10 bases map to TRBD2. The V and J ends lost 3 bases and 6 bases, in that order; junction bases with no gene match: 9. The CDR3 has 16 residues. Germline CDR1 and CDR2: SGHRS and YFSETQ. The CDR3 DNA reads as TGCGCCAGCAGCTCCCTTCGTAGCGGGAGGTCCAATGAGCAGTTCTTC. Its protein product is CASSSLRSGRSNEQFF. The full variable domain, completed using reference TRBV5-1 and TRBJ2-1, is KAGVTQTPRYLIKTRGQQVTLSCSPISGHRSVSWYQQTPGQGLQFLFEYFSETQRNKGNFPGRFSGRQFSNSRSEMNVSTLELGDSALYLCASSSLRSGRSNEQFFGPGTRLTVL.

This clone was detected only once. This sequence joins TRBV5-1 and TRBJ2-7; D gene unclear. The germline V and J ends were trimmed by 4 bases and 3 bases, with 8 bases remaining between them. From germline, CDR1 is SGHRS and CDR2 YFSETQ. The CDR3 loop spans 12 amino acids. CDR3 bases: TGCGCCAGCAGCGGCCCCAGCTACGAGCAGTACTTC. Translated, it gives CASSGPSYEQYF.

The V and J genes are TRBV5-4 and TRBJ2-2; 8 bases are a match to TRBD2. Trimming took 4 bases from V and 3 from J; bases not matched to a gene: 8. Germline lookup yields CDR1 SGHNT and CDR2 YYREEE (reference sequence). There are 16 residues in the CDR3. The CDR3 DNA reads as TGTGCCAGCAGCCAAGCGGGGGATAGATACACCGGGGAGCTGTTTTTT. Its protein product is CASSQAGDRYTGELFF.

This clone has a handful of counts. This chain links TRBV9 with TRBJ2-7, with D perhaps TRBD2 (5 bases). V was cut by 4 bases and J by 6 bases, with 14 bases left in between. Germline lookup yields CDR1 SGDLS and CDR2 YYNGEE. The CDR3 consists of 13 residues. The CDR3 DNA reads as TGTGCCAGCAGCCAAACCGGGGTCGGCGAGCAGTACTTC. Amino acid sequence: CASSQTGVGEQYF.

This clone has only a few counts. The rearrangement links TRBV4-3 to TRBJ1-2; 7 bases align to TRBD1. This CDR3 has 14 amino acids. Germline V lookup: CDR1 LGHNA, CDR2 YSLEER. The V and J ends lost 3 bases and 8 bases, in that order; junction bases with no gene match: 9. The CDR3 DNA follows: TGCGCCAGCAGCCATGTTGACAGGGCCGGGGGCTACACCTTC. It specifies CASSHVDRAGGYTF.

This clone appeared a few times. J is TRBJ2-7 and V is TRBV6-2 or TRBV6-3, with TRBD2 identical over 11 bases. CDR1 MNHEY and CDR2 SVGEGT come from the germline V gene. V lost 4 bases and J lost 0; bases outside the gene matches: 8. CDR3 size: 17 residues. CDR3 residues: CASSFGGTSGFSYEQYF. CDR3 bases: TGTGCCAGCAGTTTCGGTGGGACTAGCGGCTTCTCCTACGAGCAGTACTTC.

The chain combines TRBV4-3 with TRBJ2-1, with D possibly TRBD2 on 5 matching bases. The CDR3 is made up of 14 amino acids. Trimming stripped 0 bases from V and 6 bases from J, with 9 bases between. Germline CDR1 LGHNA, CDR2 YSLEER. The CDR3 loop reads CASSQDQGGNEQFF. CDR3 DNA: TGCGCCAGCAGCCAAGATCAAGGAGGCAATGAGCAGTTCTTC.

This chain links TRBV19 with TRBJ1-5, with D possibly being TRBD1 (6 bases). In germline, CDR1 is LNHDA, CDR2 SQIVND (reference sequence). The CDR3 consists of 14 residues. The V end was cut by 11 bases, the J end by 5 bases, with 19 bases between. The CDR3 region is CASQGPRGDQPQHF. Here the CDR3 DNA reads TGTGCCTCCCAAGGGCCCAGGGGCGATCAGCCCCAGCATTTT. The complete variable domain, with remaining parts taken from reference TRBV19 and TRBJ1-5, reads DGGITQSPKYLFRKEGQNVTLSCEQNLNHDAMYWYRQDPGQGLRLIYYSQIVNDFQKGDIAEGYSVSREKKESFPLTVTSAQKNPTAFYLCASQGPRGDQPQHFGDGTRLSIL.